A selection of T cell receptor beta chains follows, all from one sample in a study of lymphopenia after photon versus proton radiotherapy. The protocol was immunoSEQ multiplex PCR, while the TCRdb copy is restricted to in-frame clones and leaves out a portion. Of 25,000 to 30,000 clones in the sample, under 85% were seen once. The sequences come from peripheral blood, collected from a patient treated with photon-based radiotherapy. All receptors come from a woman aged 45 to 65 with pancreatic cancer. Each CDR3 is given with its conserved first and last residue. The D gene is left open where the match is weak. Expanded clones get a size class; other rows say once, few or many, or leave the size out.

>TRBD2|TRBJ2-7|few|TRBV7-2
CASSPQRGGAYEQYF
TGTGCCAGCAGCCCCCAGCGGGGGGGCGCGTACGAGCAGTACTTC
>NA|TRBJ2-1|once|TRBV5-6
CASSLDGGLFSLDEQFF
TGTGCCAGCAGCTTGGATGGAGGCCTATTCTCTCTCGATGAGCAGTTCTTC
>NA|TRBJ1-6|NA|TRBV30
CAWSTGGSPLHF
TGTGCCTGGAGTACCGGGGGGTCACCCCTCCACTTT
>TRBD2|TRBJ2-2|NA|TRBV5-1
CASSPGTNQNTGELFF
TGCGCCAGCAGCCCTGGGACTAATCAGAACACCGGGGAGCTGTTTTTT
>NA|TRBJ2-1|NA|TRBV30
CAWSITGLLPEQFF
TGTGCCTGGAGTATCACAGGCCTGCTTCCTGAGCAGTTCTTC
>NA|TRBJ2-5|NA|TRBV5-6
CASGFTGPGRETQYF
TGTGCCAGCGGATTTACCGGTCCGGGGAGGGAGACCCAGTACTTC
>NA|TRBJ2-6|NA|TRBV27
CASSLSGGSGANVLTF
TGTGCCAGCAGTTTATCAGGGGGCTCTGGGGCCAACGTCCTGACTTTC
>NA|TRBJ2-1|NA|TRBV30
CAWSGDLPRYNEQFF
TGTGCCTGGAGTGGGGACTTACCCCGATACAATGAGCAGTTCTTC
>NA|TRBJ2-7|NA|TRBV27
CASSSNLWGSRYEQYF
TGTGCCAGCAGCTCAAACCTGTGGGGGAGTAGATACGAGCAGTACTTC
>NA|TRBJ2-5|NA|TRBV5-6
CASSSDPEGAQYF
TGTGCCAGCAGCTCCGACCCGGAAGGGGCCCAGTACTTC
>NA|TRBJ2-6|NA|TRBV11-1
CASSSGRTTGANVLTF
TGTGCCAGCAGCTCGGGACGGACCACTGGGGCCAACGTCCTGACTTTC
>NA|TRBJ2-3|NA|TRBV19
CASSIARMGDTQYF
TGTGCCAGTAGTATAGCACGAATGGGAGATACGCAGTATTTT
>NA|TRBJ2-5|NA|TRBV10-2
CASSESETQYF
TGCGCCAGCAGTGAGAGTGAGACCCAGTACTTC
>NA|TRBJ2-3|NA|TRBV6-5
CASSYASRTDTQYF
TGTGCCAGCAGTTACGCTAGCAGGACAGATACGCAGTATTTT